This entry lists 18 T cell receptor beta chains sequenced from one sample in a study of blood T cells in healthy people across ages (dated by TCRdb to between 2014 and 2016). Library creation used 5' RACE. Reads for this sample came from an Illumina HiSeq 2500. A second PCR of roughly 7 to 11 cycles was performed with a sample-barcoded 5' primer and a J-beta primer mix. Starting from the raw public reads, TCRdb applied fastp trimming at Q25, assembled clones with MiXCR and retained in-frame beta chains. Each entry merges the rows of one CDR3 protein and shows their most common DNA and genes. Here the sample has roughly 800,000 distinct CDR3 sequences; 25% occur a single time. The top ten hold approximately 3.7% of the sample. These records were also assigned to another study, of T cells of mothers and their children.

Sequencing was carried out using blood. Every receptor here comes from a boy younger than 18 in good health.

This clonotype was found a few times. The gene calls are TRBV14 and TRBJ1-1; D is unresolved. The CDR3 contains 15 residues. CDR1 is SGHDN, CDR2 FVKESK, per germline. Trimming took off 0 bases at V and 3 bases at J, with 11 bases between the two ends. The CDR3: CASSQELNIHTEAFF. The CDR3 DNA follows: TGTGCCAGCAGCCAAGAGTTAAACATTCACACTGAAGCTTTCTTT.

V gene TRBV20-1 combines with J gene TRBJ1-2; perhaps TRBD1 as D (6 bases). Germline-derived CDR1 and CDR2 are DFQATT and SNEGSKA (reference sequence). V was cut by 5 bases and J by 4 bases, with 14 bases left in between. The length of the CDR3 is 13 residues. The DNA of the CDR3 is TGCAGTGCTGCCCGTCGGGACATCTATGGCTACACCTTC. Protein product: CSAARRDIYGYTF.

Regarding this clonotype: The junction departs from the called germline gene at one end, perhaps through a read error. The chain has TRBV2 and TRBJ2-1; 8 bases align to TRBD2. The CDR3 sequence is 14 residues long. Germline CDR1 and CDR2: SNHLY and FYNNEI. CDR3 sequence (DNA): TGCGGGATAGCGGGATCCCCTGGATACAATGAGCAGTTCTTC. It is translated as CGIAGSPGYNEQFF.

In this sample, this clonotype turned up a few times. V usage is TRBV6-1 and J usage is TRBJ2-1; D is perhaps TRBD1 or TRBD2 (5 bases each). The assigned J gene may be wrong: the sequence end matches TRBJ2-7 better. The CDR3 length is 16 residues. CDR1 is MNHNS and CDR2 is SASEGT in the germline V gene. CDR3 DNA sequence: TGTGCCAGTTTTGCCACCCCTTGGGACCCTCCCTACGAGCAGTACTTC. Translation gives CASFATPWDPPYEQYF.

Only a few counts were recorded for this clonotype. CDR3 in amino acids: CASSPLGEGNEQYF. In nucleotides, the CDR3 is TGTGCCAGCTCACCCCTCGGGGAGGGGAACGAGCAGTACTTC. The chain employs TRBV18 and TRBJ2-7, with 7 bases identical to TRBD2. Losses at the gene ends were 3 bases for V and 5 bases for J; bases not matched to a gene: 7. This CDR3 contains 14 residues. CDR1 and CDR2 (germline): KGHSH, LQKENI.

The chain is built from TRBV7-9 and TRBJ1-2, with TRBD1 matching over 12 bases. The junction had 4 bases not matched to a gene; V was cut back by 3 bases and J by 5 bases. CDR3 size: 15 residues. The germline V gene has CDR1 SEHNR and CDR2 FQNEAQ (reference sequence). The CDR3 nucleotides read TGTGCCAGCAGCTTGGGACAGGGGGCTGAATATGGCTACACCTTC. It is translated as CASSLGQGAEYGYTF.

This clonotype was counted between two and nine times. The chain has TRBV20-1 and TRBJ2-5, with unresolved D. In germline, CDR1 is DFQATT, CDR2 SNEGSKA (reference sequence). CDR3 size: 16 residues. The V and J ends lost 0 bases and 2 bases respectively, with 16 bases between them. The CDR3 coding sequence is TGCAGTGCTAGAGATCGTCTGAGCTCATGGCAAGAGACCCAGTACTTC. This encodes CSARDRLSSWQETQYF.

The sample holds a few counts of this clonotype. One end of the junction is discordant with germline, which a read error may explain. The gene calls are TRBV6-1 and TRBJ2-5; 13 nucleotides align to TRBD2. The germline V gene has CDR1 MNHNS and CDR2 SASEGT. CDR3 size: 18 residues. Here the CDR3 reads CASSAGLAGAAIVNEPFF. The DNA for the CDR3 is TGTGCCAGCAGTGCAGGACTAGCGGGAGCCGCAATCGTCAATGAGCCGTTCTTC.

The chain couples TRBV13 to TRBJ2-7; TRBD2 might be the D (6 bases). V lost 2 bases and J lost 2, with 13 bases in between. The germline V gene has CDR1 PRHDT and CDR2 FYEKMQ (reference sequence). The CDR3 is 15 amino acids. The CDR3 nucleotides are TGTGCCAGCAGCTTAAACCGGGGAGGACCCTACGAGCAGTACTTC. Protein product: CASSLNRGGPYEQYF.

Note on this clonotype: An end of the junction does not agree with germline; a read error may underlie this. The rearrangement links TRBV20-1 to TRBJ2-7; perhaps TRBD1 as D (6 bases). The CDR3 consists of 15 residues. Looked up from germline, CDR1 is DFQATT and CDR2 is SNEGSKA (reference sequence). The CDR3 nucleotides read TGCAGCGCTAACGGCCGACAGGCCTTCTCCTACGAGCAGTACTTC. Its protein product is CSANGRQAFSYEQYF.

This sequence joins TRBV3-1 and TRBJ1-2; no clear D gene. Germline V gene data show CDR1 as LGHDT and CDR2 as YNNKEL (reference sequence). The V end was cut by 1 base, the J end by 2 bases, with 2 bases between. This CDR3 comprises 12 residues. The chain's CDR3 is CASSQVNYGYTF. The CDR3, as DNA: TGTGCCAGCAGCCAAGTGAACTATGGCTACACCTTC.

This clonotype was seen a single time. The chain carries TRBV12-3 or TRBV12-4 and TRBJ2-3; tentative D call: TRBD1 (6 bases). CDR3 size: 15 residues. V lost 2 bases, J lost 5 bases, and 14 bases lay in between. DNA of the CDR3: TGTGCCAGCAGTTTACCCGGACAGAGGCAAGATACGCAGTATTTT. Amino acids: CASSLPGQRQDTQYF.

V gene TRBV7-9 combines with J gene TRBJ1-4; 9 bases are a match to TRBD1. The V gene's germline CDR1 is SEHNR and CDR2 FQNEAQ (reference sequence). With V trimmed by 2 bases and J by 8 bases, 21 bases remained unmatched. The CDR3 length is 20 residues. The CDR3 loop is CASSLLVGTGGVGPEEKLFF. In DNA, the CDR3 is TGTGCCAGCAGCTTATTGGTTGGAACAGGGGGCGTCGGCCCGGAGGAAAAACTGTTTTTT.

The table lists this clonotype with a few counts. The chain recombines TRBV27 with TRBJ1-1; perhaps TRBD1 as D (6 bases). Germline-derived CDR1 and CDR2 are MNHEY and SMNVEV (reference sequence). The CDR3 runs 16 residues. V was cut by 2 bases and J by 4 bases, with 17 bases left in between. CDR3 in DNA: TGTGCCAGCAGTTTAGAGTCAGGAGGGGGAGGCACTGAAGCTTTCTTT. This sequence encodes CASSLESGGGGTEAFF.

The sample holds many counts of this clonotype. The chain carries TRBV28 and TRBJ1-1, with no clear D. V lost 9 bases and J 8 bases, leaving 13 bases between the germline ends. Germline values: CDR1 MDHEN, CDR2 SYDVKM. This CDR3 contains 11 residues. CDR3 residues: CASLSGLEAFF. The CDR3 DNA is TGTGCCAGTCTTTCGGGGTTGGAAGCTTTCTTT.

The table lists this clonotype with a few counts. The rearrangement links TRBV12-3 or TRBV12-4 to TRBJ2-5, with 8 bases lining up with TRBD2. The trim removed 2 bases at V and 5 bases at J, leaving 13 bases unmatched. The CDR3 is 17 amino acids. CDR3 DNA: TGTGCCAGCAGTTTAATCAGCGGGGGCGGGAGGTCCGAGACCCAGTACTTC. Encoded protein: CASSLISGGGRSETQYF.

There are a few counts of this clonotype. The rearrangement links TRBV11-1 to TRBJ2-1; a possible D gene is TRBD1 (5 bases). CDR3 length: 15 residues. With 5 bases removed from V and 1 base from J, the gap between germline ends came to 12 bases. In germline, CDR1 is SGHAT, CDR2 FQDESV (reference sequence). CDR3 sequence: CASSAPRVSYNEQFF. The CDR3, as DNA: TGTGCCAGCAGCGCCCCCAGGGTTTCCTACAATGAGCAGTTCTTC.

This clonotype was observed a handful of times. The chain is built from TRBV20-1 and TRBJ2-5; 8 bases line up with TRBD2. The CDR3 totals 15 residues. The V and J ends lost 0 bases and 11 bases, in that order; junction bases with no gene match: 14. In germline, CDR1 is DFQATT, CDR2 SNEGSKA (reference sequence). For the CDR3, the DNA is TGCAGTGCTAGAGATTTCGAGCGGGAGTTAGTTGAGCAGTACTTC. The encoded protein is CSARDFERELVEQYF.